This TCR beta chain was recovered during a study of T cell responses to AZD1222 COVID-19 vaccine. Findings of the study overall: Spike-specific TCR breadth and depth went up after people got two AZD1222 doses. Within unmutated variant regions lay the reported targets of nearly half of spike-specific TCRs. The repertoires were collected only after the peak T cell response.

As for this clone: The antigen remains unidentified.

V shed 1 base, J shed 4 bases, and the junction held 0 bases outside the gene matches. This CDR3 is built from 14 residues. From germline, CDR1 is SGHVS and CDR2 FQNEAQ. Data came from immunoSEQ multiplex PCR; TCRdb stores just in-frame clones and leaves some out. The sample consists of under 150,000 clones, over 75% of them appearing once. The sequencing here drew on peripheral blood, taken on day 0 of MenACWY control vaccination. This receptor was taken from an adult in good health. The chain combines TRBV7-8 with TRBJ2-3, with TRBD2 matching over 9 bases. The CDR3 DNA reads TGTGCCAGCAGCTTAGGCGGGGGGGCAGATACGCAGTATTTT. Translated: CASSLGGGADTQYF.